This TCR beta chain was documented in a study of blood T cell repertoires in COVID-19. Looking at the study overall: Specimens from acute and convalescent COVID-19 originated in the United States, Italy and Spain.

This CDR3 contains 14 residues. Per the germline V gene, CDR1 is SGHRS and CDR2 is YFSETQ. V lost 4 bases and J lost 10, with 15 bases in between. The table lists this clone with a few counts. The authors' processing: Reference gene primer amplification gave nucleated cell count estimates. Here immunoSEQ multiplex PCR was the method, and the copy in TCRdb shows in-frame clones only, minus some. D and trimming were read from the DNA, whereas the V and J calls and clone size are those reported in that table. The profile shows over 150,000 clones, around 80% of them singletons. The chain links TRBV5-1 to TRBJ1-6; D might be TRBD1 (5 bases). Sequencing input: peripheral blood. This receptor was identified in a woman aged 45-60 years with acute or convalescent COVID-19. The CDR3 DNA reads TGCGCCAGCAGCCCGGCTACAGGAAGCTCACCCCTCCACTTT. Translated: CASSPATGSSPLHF.